The 19 T cell receptor beta chains listed next were all sequenced from one sample in a study of technical replicates of blood from a few donors. Assay used: immunoSEQ multiplex PCR; TCRdb lists only in-frame clones, some missing. The repertoire consists of tens of thousands of clones, with roughly 94% occurring once and the leading ten covering around 0.3%. The sequenced sample consisted of T cells isolated from PBMCs. These receptors all come from a human donor in good health.

The sample holds one count of this clone. This chain joins TRBV27 and TRBJ2-2, with 7 nucleotides matching TRBD1. V trimming: 6 bases; J trimming: 1 base; junction bases outside the gene matches: 2. Germline values: CDR1 MNHEY, CDR2 SMNVEV (reference sequence). This CDR3 has 14 residues. The CDR3 nucleotides read TGTGCCAGCAGAGGGGGCAGGAACACCGGGGAGCTGTTTTTT. Translation gives CASRGGRNTGELFF.

This clone has just one count. This chain's CDR3 is CASTVGLGGTEAFF. In DNA, the CDR3 is TGTGCCAGTACAGTCGGACTAGGAGGCACTGAAGCTTTCTTT. V is TRBV19 and J is TRBJ1-1; D is ambiguous. V lost 7 bases, J lost 4 bases, and 16 bases lay in between. The CDR3 is made up of 14 amino acids. Germline V gene data show CDR1 as LNHDA and CDR2 as SQIVND (reference sequence).

This clone was counted a single time. The genes are TRBV9 and TRBJ2-1, with 8 bases fitting TRBD2. Germline V CDR1 and CDR2: SGDLS, YYNGEE. The CDR3 sequence is 15 residues long. V gave up 4 bases and J gave up 0 bases; unmatched junction bases: 3. The CDR3 here is CASSFSGDSYNEQFF. In DNA form, the CDR3 reads TGTGCCAGCAGCTTTAGCGGGGACTCCTACAATGAGCAGTTCTTC.

This rearrangement joins TRBV10-3 to TRBJ1-1; D uncertain. The CDR3 contains 13 residues. Germline V gene sequence: CDR1 ENHRY, CDR2 SYGVKD. Trimming shortened V by 0 bases and J by 7 bases, and 9 bases separated the two germline ends. The CDR3 DNA reads TGTGCCATCAGTGAGTCTAGAGCCGTTGAAGCTTTCTTT. It specifies CAISESRAVEAFF.

This chain joins TRBV7-3 and TRBJ1-1; possibly TRBD1 for D (5 bases). V lost 3 bases and J 6 bases, leaving 11 bases between the germline ends. The germline V gene has CDR1 SGHTA and CDR2 FQGTGA. The CDR3 runs 13 residues. The CDR3 DNA reads as TGTGCCAGCAGCTTTTTCGGAGGGGCTGAAGCTTTCTTT. This sequence encodes CASSFFGGAEAFF.

V is TRBV13 and J is TRBJ2-4; 7 bases fit TRBD2. V shed 4 bases, J shed 1 base, and the junction held 10 bases outside the gene matches. The CDR3 has 17 residues. CDR1 and CDR2 from the germline V gene are PRHDT and FYEKMQ (reference sequence). The CDR3 region has the DNA TGTGCCAGCAGCTCCGCTAGCGGAGGTAGGGCCAAAAACATTCAGTACTTC. Its protein is CASSSASGGRAKNIQYF.

This clone was recorded a few times. The rearrangement links TRBV7-2 to TRBJ1-5; a weak D match, TRBD1 (5 bases). This CDR3 has 14 residues. V dropped 2 bases and J dropped 6 bases, with 11 bases sitting between them. Per the germline V gene, CDR1 is SGHTA and CDR2 is FQGNSA. In DNA form, the CDR3 reads TGTGCCAGCAGCTTATCAGGGAAGGGTCAGCCCCAGCATTTT. Amino acids: CASSLSGKGQPQHF.

This chain joins TRBV19 and TRBJ2-1, with TRBD1 matching 9 bases. Germline lookup yields CDR1 LNHDA and CDR2 SQIVND (reference sequence). This CDR3 contains 14 residues. V shed 7 bases, J shed 6 bases, and the junction held 7 bases outside the gene matches. The CDR3 region has the DNA TGTGCCAGTACCCGGGACAGGGAGTCCAATGAGCAGTTCTTC. This gives the protein CASTRDRESNEQFF.

The gene calls are TRBV29-1 and TRBJ1-5; no definite D call. Trimming took 3 bases from V and 7 from J, leaving 16 bases between them. CDR3 size: 14 residues. Germline assignment: CDR1 SQVTM and CDR2 ANQGSEA. Written as DNA, the CDR3 is TGCAGCGTTGATAGCGAGGGTCTGGGACAGCCCCAGCATTTT. This translates into CSVDSEGLGQPQHF.

V is TRBV4-1 and J is TRBJ1-5, with TRBD1 as a possible D gene (5 bases). Between the trimmed V and J ends, which lost 4 bases and 6 bases, there was a span of 13 bases. The V gene's germline CDR1 is MGHRA and CDR2 YSYEKL. The CDR3 runs 14 residues. CDR3 in amino acids: CASSPSDGGQPQHF. CDR3 in DNA: TGCGCCAGCAGCCCCTCAGACGGGGGTCAGCCCCAGCATTTT.

This clone showed up just once. The chain has TRBV2 and TRBJ1-1; no firm D call. V was clipped by 5 bases and J by 2 bases, with 15 bases between them. This CDR3 contains 15 residues. Germline assignment: CDR1 SNHLY and CDR2 FYNNEI. The CDR3 nucleotides read TGTGCCAGCAGTCGGGGTCGATTTCCCAACACTGAAGCTTTCTTT. Translation gives CASSRGRFPNTEAFF.

The chain recombines TRBV19 with TRBJ1-1; D remains unclear. V was clipped by 9 bases and J by 0 bases, with 5 bases between them. The CDR3 runs to 11 residues. Per germline, CDR1 LNHDA and CDR2 SQIVND (reference sequence). CDR3 sequence reads: CARLMNTEAFF. In DNA, the CDR3 is TGTGCCAGACTGATGAACACTGAAGCTTTCTTT.

The rearrangement uses TRBV25-1 and TRBJ2-7, with 7 positions matching TRBD2. Per germline, CDR1 MGHDK and CDR2 SYGVNS. The CDR3 has 11 amino acids. With 10 bases clipped from V and 6 bases from J, the junction kept 6 bases outside the gene matches. CDR3 DNA: TGTGCCACCGGCGGGGGTGTCGAGCAGTACTTC. The encoded protein is CATGGGVEQYF.

The chain carries TRBV19 and TRBJ2-1, with TRBD1 identical over 7 bases. Germline CDR1 is LNHDA and CDR2 is SQIVND (reference sequence). Trimming removed 2 bases from V and 4 bases from J; junction bases left unmatched: 2. The CDR3 contains 14 residues. CDR3 sequence: CASSIQGVYNEQFF. The CDR3 DNA is TGTGCCAGTAGTATACAGGGGGTATACAATGAGCAGTTCTTC. The complete variable domain, with remaining parts taken from reference TRBV19 and TRBJ2-1, reads DGGITQSPKYLFRKEGQNVTLSCEQNLNHDAMYWYRQDPGQGLRLIYYSQIVNDFQKGDIAEGYSVSREKKESFPLTVTSAQKNPTAFYLCASSIQGVYNEQFFGPGTRLTVL.

The chain has TRBV25-1 and TRBJ1-2, with no clear D. V lost 3 bases and J 4 bases, leaving 6 bases between the germline ends. The V gene's germline CDR1 is MGHDK and CDR2 SYGVNS. The CDR3 is 12 amino acids. The CDR3 nucleotides are TGTGCCAGCAGTGAGGCAGGCTATGGCTACACCTTC. Translation gives CASSEAGYGYTF.

V gene TRBV25-1 combines with J gene TRBJ1-1, with D unclear. The CDR3 extends over 11 amino acids. The ends were cut back, 6 bases at V and 8 bases at J, with 10 bases in the middle. CDR1 and CDR2 from the germline V gene are MGHDK and SYGVNS. CDR3 amino acids: CASRDRVEAFF. The DNA of the CDR3 is TGTGCCAGCAGAGACCGGGTCGAAGCTTTCTTT.

The gene calls are TRBV2 and TRBJ2-1; no clear D. CDR3 size: 11 residues. The V gene's germline CDR1 is SNHLY and CDR2 FYNNEI. V gave up 7 bases and J gave up 6 bases, with 7 bases separating them. The CDR3, as DNA: TGTGCCAGCACCGGTCTCAATGAGCAGTTCTTC. Translation: CASTGLNEQFF.

This chain links TRBV6-6 with TRBJ1-5, with 7 bases aligning to TRBD1. The germline V gene encodes CDR1 MNHNY and CDR2 SVGAGI (reference sequence). V lost 4 bases to trimming and J lost 0 bases; unmatched junction nucleotides: 3. The CDR3 totals 15 residues. The CDR3 is CASSWGQHSNQPQHF. The CDR3 nucleotides are TGTGCCAGCAGTTGGGGACAGCATAGCAATCAGCCCCAGCATTTT.

This clone was detected once. The chain couples TRBV7-9 to TRBJ2-3, with 7 bases lining up with TRBD2. This CDR3 has 18 amino acids. V lost 1 base and J lost 0; bases outside the gene matches: 10. Germline V gene lookup returns CDR1 SEHNR and CDR2 FQNEAQ (reference sequence). The CDR3 coding sequence is TGTGCCAGCAGCTTAGGATCCGCCGGGACTACGAGCACAGATACGCAGTATTTT. It encodes CASSLGSAGTTSTDTQYF.